These 3 T cell receptor beta chains were all obtained from the same sample, sequenced in a study of immune evolution from preneoplasia to lung adenocarcinoma. The table came from immunoSEQ multiplex PCR; TCRdb's copy has only in-frame clones and leaves some out. This table holds more than 9,000 clones, about four fifths found once. The sequenced material came from FFPE minimally invasive lung adenocarcinoma tissue. The receptors stem from a person aged 65-85 years with lung adenocarcinoma.

The chain uses TRBV29-1 and TRBJ1-1, with D perhaps matching TRBD1 (5 bases). Looked up from germline, CDR1 is SQVTM and CDR2 is ANQGSEA. The CDR3 has 12 amino acids. Trimming took off 4 bases at V and 4 bases at J, with 10 bases between the two ends. The CDR3 region is CSVVGRATEAFF. The CDR3 nucleotides are TGCAGCGTTGTGGGGCGGGCCACTGAAGCTTTCTTT.

This chain joins TRBV6-5 and TRBJ1-1; D might be TRBD1 (6 bases). Trimming left V 6 bases short and J 5 bases short, with 19 bases between. The germline V gene encodes CDR1 MNHEY and CDR2 SVGAGI. The CDR3 length is 15 residues. CDR3 in amino acids: CASSRWAGGGTEAFF. The CDR3 DNA sequence: TGTGCCAGCAGCCGATGGGCGGGGGGCGGAACTGAAGCTTTCTTT.

The V and J genes are TRBV7-2 and TRBJ2-7; D may be TRBD2 (5 bases). CDR1 is SGHTA and CDR2 is FQGNSA in the germline V gene. This CDR3 region has 12 residues. Trimming cost V 5 bases and J 3 bases, with 8 bases left between them. Here the CDR3 DNA reads TGTGCCAGCAGCACTCGGGACTACGAGCAGTACTTC. As protein: CASSTRDYEQYF.